This TCR beta chain appears in the sequencing data of a study of shared clonotypes between healthy human individuals. The assay was immunoSEQ multiplex PCR, and TCRdb's table has in-frame clones only and misses some. Of some 2 million clones listed, 85% to 95% are singletons. The germline CDR1 and CDR2 sequences are SGHAT and FQNNGV. The CDR3 spans 15 residues. V was pared by 0 bases and J by 8 bases, with 13 bases between. This TCR was sampled from a man between 18 and 35 years old in good health. The sequenced sample consisted of naive CD4+ T cells sorted from blood. Regarding subset: CD45RA+ positively selected. This chain uses TRBV11-2 with TRBJ1-4, with D unresolved. The CDR3 sequence: CASSLDAGNGEKLFF. The CDR3 nucleotides read TGTGCCAGCAGCTTAGATGCGGGGAACGGGGAAAAACTGTTTTTT.